Listed below are T cell receptor beta chains from one sample, sequenced in a study of blood T cell repertoires in COVID-19. The table came from immunoSEQ multiplex PCR; TCRdb's copy has only in-frame clones and leaves some out. This table has around 270,000 clones, approximately 86% appearing once. Sequenced material: peripheral blood. All receptors derive from a man aged 30 to 45 with active or convalescent COVID-19. The CDR3 runs from the conserved cysteine through the conserved F or W. Each record gives: V gene, J gene, clone size, D gene, CDR3 DNA, CDR3 protein. The D gene is left open where the match is weak. A clone size is listed for some rows: how often the clone was seen (once, few, many), or a class if it is expanded.

TRBV5-6,TRBJ1-2,.,TRBD1,TGTGCCAGCACTCTCCGACAGGGGAGTAATATAGCGGGTGGCTACACCTTC,CASTLRQGSNIAGGYTF
TRBV7-9,TRBJ1-2,.,.,TGTGCCAGCAGCTTAGTCTCGGGGTTGGGTGGCTACACCTTC,CASSLVSGLGGYTF
TRBV27,TRBJ1-6,once,TRBD1,TGTGCCAGCACCCCGGGACAGGGCGGAGGACCCCTCCACTTT,CASTPGQGGGPLHF
TRBV2,TRBJ1-1,.,.,TGTGCCAGCAGTTACAGGGACCACGCTTTCTTT,CASSYRDHAFF
TRBV19,TRBJ2-3,.,TRBD2,TGTGCCAGTAGTATGAATCGAGGCGGGGGGCCGACCCGCACAGATACGCAGTATTTT,CASSMNRGGGPTRTDTQYF
TRBV20-1,TRBJ2-2,.,.,TGCAGTGCTAGTGGGTTCGGGGACACCGGGGAGCTGTTTTTT,CSASGFGDTGELFF
TRBV5-1,TRBJ1-3,.,.,TGCGCCAGCAGCTTGGTAGGCGGAAATTTCCCCTCTGGAAACACCATATATTTT,CASSLVGGNFPSGNTIYF
TRBV20-1,TRBJ1-2,.,.,TGCAGTGCTTGGGACATCTATGGCTACACCTTC,CSAWDIYGYTF
TRBV18,TRBJ1-3,.,.,TGTGCCAGCTCACCAGGCAGAAACTCTGGAAACACCATATATTTT,CASSPGRNSGNTIYF
TRBV29-1,TRBJ2-1,.,TRBD2,TGCAGCGTTTTTGGACTAGCGGATATCAATGAGCAGTTCTTC,CSVFGLADINEQFF
TRBV9,TRBJ2-7,.,.,TGTGCCAGCAGCGTAGCTTTTTCCTCCTACGAGCAGTACTTC,CASSVAFSSYEQYF
TRBV4-2,TRBJ2-7,.,.,TGTGCCAGCAGCCAACAACTTGACTACGGCGAGACCAAGCCCTACGAGCAGTACTTC,CASSQQLDYGETKPYEQYF
TRBV5-1,TRBJ2-7,.,TRBD2,TGCGCCAGCAGCTTGACTAGCGGGGGATACGAGCAGTACTTC,CASSLTSGGYEQYF
TRBV18,TRBJ1-3,.,.,TGTGCCAGCTCACCAACATTAGAGGGTACTGGAAACACCATATATTTT,CASSPTLEGTGNTIYF
TRBV6-5,TRBJ2-7,.,.,TGTGCCAGCAGTTCCGGACACCTAATCTCCTACGAGCAGTACTTC,CASSSGHLISYEQYF
TRBV7-9,TRBJ1-5,once,TRBD1,TGTGCCAGCAGCTTCTGGCCGGGACAGAATCAGCCCCAGCATTTT,CASSFWPGQNQPQHF
TRBV3-1/TRBV3-2,TRBJ1-5,few,TRBD1,TGTGCCAGCGACCTGGACAGGGCGAGCAATCAGCCCCAGCATTTT,CASDLDRASNQPQHF
TRBV20-1,TRBJ2-1,.,TRBD2,TGCAGTGCTAGTGACCCCGGGGGGGCCTCCTACAATGAGCAGTTCTTC,CSASDPGGASYNEQFF
TRBV4-3,TRBJ2-7,few,TRBD1,TGCGCCAGCAGCCATTCAGGGACAGGGGAATCCTACGAGCAGTACTTC,CASSHSGTGESYEQYF
TRBV9,TRBJ1-3,.,TRBD1,TGTGCCAGCAGCGAAGGGACAGGGAGCTCTGGAAACACCATATATTTT,CASSEGTGSSGNTIYF
TRBV14,TRBJ1-2,.,.,TGTGCCAGCAGCCCAATTCCCCCCCTAGGCTATGGCTACACCTTC,CASSPIPPLGYGYTF
TRBV21-1,TRBJ2-3,.,.,TGTGCCAGCATCAAATGTGCTAGCGGGGGGCCTTGGGATACGCAGTATTTT,CASIKCASGGPWDTQYF
TRBV5-1,TRBJ1-1,once,TRBD1,TGCGCCAGCAAAAGTCAGGGGGGAACTGAAGCTTTCTTT,CASKSQGGTEAFF
TRBV12-5,TRBJ1-5,.,.,TGTGCTAGTGGTTTGAGCGCCGGGATACATTTT,CASGLSAGIHF
TRBV27,TRBJ2-7,.,.,TGTGCCAGCAAGGTCGGGAGTTCCTACGAGCAGTACTTC,CASKVGSSYEQYF
TRBV19,TRBJ2-1,.,TRBD2,TGTGCCAGTAGTATAGGGAAACTAGCGGCCTACAATGAGCAGTTCTTC,CASSIGKLAAYNEQFF
TRBV10-2,TRBJ2-1,.,TRBD2,TGCGCCAGCAGTGACCCCTCTAGCGGGGCTGAGCAGTTCTTC,CASSDPSSGAEQFF
TRBV4-3,TRBJ2-5,.,TRBD2,TGCGCCAGCAGCCAAGCGCTAGCGGGGGGGGGAAAAGAGACCCAGTACTTC,CASSQALAGGGKETQYF
TRBV18,TRBJ1-5,.,.,TGTGCCAGCTCACCAACAGACGCAGCGGATCAGCCCCAGCATTTT,CASSPTDAADQPQHF
TRBV19,TRBJ1-1,.,.,TGTGCCAGTAGTATAAGAGGTGGTGACGCTGAAGCTTTCTTT,CASSIRGGDAEAFF
TRBV23-1,TRBJ1-6,.,.,TGCGCCAGCACCGCCAGCAGGGCAGGAAGGCCCCATTCACCCCTCCACTTT,CASTASRAGRPHSPLHF
TRBV6-5,TRBJ2-7,.,.,TGTGCCAGCAGTTTAGACATGGTTAATATCTCCGAGCAGTACTTC,CASSLDMVNISEQYF
TRBV9,TRBJ2-7,.,.,TGTGCCAGCAGAAACGGTCCCGACAACTCCTACGAGCAGTACTTC,CASRNGPDNSYEQYF
TRBV18,TRBJ1-1,.,TRBD1,TGTGCCAGCTCACAGGACAGGGACGCTGCTTTCTTT,CASSQDRDAAFF
TRBV15,TRBJ2-7,.,.,TGTGCCACCAGCTTCGGCGGGGAAAGCCACGAGCAGTACTTC,CATSFGGESHEQYF
TRBV10-2,TRBJ1-6,.,.,TGCGCCAGCTACAGCGGGAACTCCTATAATTCACCCCTCCACTTT,CASYSGNSYNSPLHF
TRBV19,TRBJ1-1,.,.,TGTGCCAGTAGTCCCCGACAGGCGCATGACCCTGAAGCTTTCTTT,CASSPRQAHDPEAFF
TRBV7-9,TRBJ2-1,.,.,TGTGCCAGCAGCTCCGCGAAGCAGGGGTCGGTCAGCAATGAGCAGTTCTTC,CASSSAKQGSVSNEQFF
TRBV19,TRBJ1-6,once,TRBD1,TGTGCCAGTAGAATCGGACAGGCTTTGTCACCCCTCCACTTT,CASRIGQALSPLHF
TRBV7-3,TRBJ2-3,once,.,TGTGCCAGCAGCTCCAGGGGGGACCTTACAGATACGCAGTATTTT,CASSSRGDLTDTQYF
TRBV5-5,TRBJ1-2,.,.,TGTGCCAGCAGCTTGGTTGGGCAGAACTATGGCTACACCTTC,CASSLVGQNYGYTF
TRBV29-1,TRBJ2-5,.,.,TGCAGCGCCCTGAGGGGGGGGTCCCCTCGAGAGACCCAGTACTTC,CSALRGGSPRETQYF
TRBV5-6,TRBJ2-5,.,TRBD2,TGTGCCAGCAGCTCGGGACTAGCGAAAGCGGGGAAAGAGACCCAGTACTTC,CASSSGLAKAGKETQYF
TRBV7-2,TRBJ2-5,.,TRBD2,TGTGCCAGCAGCTTAGCGAAGGCCGGGACTAGCGGGGAGACCCAGTACTTC,CASSLAKAGTSGETQYF
TRBV6-5,TRBJ2-3,.,.,TGTGCCAGCAGTTACCTACTCGGGGGAGATACGCAGTATTTT,CASSYLLGGDTQYF
TRBV6-4,TRBJ2-3,.,TRBD2,TGTGCCAGCAGTCAATCGAAAGCCCCCCGAGCGGGGGGGCTGTATACGCAGTATTTT,CASSQSKAPRAGGLYTQYF
TRBV4-1,TRBJ1-2,few,.,TGCGCCAGCAGCCAAGGATCAGGAATGGGTGGCTACACCTTC,CASSQGSGMGGYTF
TRBV7-9,TRBJ1-1,.,TRBD1,TGTGCCAGCACAAAGACAGGGACGGACACTGAAGCTTTCTTT,CASTKTGTDTEAFF
TRBV19,TRBJ1-2,.,TRBD1,TGTGCCAGCTTGCCCTCAGGGGGCGGACTACTCTTTGGCTACACCTTC,CASLPSGGGLLFGYTF